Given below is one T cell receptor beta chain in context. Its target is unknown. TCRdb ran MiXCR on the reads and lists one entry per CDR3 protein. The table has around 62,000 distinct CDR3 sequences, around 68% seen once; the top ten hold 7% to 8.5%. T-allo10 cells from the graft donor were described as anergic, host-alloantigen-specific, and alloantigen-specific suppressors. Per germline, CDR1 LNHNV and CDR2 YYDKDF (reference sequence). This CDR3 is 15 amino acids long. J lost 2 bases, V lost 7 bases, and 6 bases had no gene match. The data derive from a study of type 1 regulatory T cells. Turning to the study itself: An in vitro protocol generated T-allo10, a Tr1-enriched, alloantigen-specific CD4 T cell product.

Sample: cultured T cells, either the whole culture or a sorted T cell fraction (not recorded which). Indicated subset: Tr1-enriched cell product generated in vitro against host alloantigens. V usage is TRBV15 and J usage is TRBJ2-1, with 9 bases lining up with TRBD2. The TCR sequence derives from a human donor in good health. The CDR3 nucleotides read TGTGCCACCAACCTGGGACTAGCCGCCTACAATGAGCAGTTCTTC. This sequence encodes CATNLGLAAYNEQFF.